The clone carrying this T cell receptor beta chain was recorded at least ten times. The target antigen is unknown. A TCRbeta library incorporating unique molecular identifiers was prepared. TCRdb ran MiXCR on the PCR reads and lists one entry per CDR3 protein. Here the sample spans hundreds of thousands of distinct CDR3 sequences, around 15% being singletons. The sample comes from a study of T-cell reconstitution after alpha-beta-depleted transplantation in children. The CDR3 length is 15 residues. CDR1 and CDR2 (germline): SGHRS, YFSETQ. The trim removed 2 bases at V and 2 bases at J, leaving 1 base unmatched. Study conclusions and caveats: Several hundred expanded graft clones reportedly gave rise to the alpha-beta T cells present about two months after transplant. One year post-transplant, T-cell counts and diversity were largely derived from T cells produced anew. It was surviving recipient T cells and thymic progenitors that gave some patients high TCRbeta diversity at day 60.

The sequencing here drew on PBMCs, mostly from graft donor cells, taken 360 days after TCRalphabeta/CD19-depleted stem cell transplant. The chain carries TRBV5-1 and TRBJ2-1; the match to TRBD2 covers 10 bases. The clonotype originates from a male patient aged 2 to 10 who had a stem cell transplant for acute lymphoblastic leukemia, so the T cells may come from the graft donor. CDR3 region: CASSFSGRAYNEQFF. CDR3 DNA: TGCGCCAGCAGCTTCAGCGGGAGGGCCTACAATGAGCAGTTCTTC.